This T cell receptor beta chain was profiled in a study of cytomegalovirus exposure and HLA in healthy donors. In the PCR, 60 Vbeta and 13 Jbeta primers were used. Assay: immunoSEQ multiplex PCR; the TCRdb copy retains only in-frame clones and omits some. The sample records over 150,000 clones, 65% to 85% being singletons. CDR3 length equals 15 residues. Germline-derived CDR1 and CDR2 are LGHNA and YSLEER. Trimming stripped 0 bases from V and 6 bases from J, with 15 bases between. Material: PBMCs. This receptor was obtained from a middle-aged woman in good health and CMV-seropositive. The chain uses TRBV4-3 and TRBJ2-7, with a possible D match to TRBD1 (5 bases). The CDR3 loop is CASSQEYGAGREQYF. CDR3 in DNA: TGCGCCAGCAGCCAAGAATATGGGGCAGGGCGCGAGCAGTACTTC.